These T cell receptor beta chains were read from a single sample in a study of T cell responses to AZD1222 COVID-19 vaccine. The protocol was immunoSEQ multiplex PCR, while the TCRdb copy is restricted to in-frame clones and leaves out a portion. The sample carries more than 80,000 clones, 80% to 90% recorded once. The sample here was peripheral blood, taken 28 days after the second AZD1222 dose. The receptors originated from an adult who received the AZD1222 COVID-19 vaccine. The CDR3 runs from the conserved cysteine through the conserved F or W. Clone size, where shown, is once, few, many, or a class for clones that have expanded.

CDR3 protein | J gene | V gene | clone size
CASSIADASYEQYF | TRBJ2-7 | TRBV19 | NA
CASGTDYGYTF | TRBJ1-2 | TRBV5-1 | NA
CSVGPGLSGNTIYF | TRBJ1-3 | TRBV29-1 | NA
CASSLESGQVQYF | TRBJ2-5 | TRBV5-4 | NA
CASSPILLNTEAFF | TRBJ1-1 | TRBV9 | NA
CASSLQTGGLSEAFF | TRBJ1-1 | TRBV7-2 | NA
CASSVDSYGYTF | TRBJ1-2 | TRBV5-5 | NA
CASSPIPHRGRVRNSPLHF | TRBJ1-6 | TRBV7-8 | NA
CASSDIRGQQETQYF | TRBJ2-5 | TRBV6-1 | NA
CASSLTDRGSEAFF | TRBJ1-1 | TRBV11-2 | NA
CASSLVPAGGRGQFF | TRBJ2-1 | TRBV11-2 | NA
CASSYRRAPPGNTIYF | TRBJ1-3 | TRBV6-5 | once
CASSLARQGLGEKLFF | TRBJ1-4 | TRBV7-2 | NA
CASSLNQDNEQFF | TRBJ2-1 | TRBV7-3 | NA
CASSYSSDTDTQYF | TRBJ2-3 | TRBV6-6 | NA
CASSSGAVDTEAFF | TRBJ1-1 | TRBV5-1 | NA
CASSASSGTDYNEQFF | TRBJ2-1 | TRBV5-5 | few
CASSLQGQPQHF | TRBJ1-5 | TRBV12-3/TRBV12-4 | NA
CASALQGTNTEAFF | TRBJ1-1 | TRBV5-1 | once
CASSQGEAYNEQFF | TRBJ2-1 | TRBV4-1 | NA
CASSLGGEKLFF | TRBJ1-4 | TRBV27 | NA
CASSPLEQSTEAFF | TRBJ1-1 | TRBV18 | once
CASSTTGEETQYF | TRBJ2-5 | TRBV19 | NA
CASRLGGGYTF | TRBJ1-2 | TRBV3-1/TRBV3-2 | NA
CASSQDDRGDTQYF | TRBJ2-3 | TRBV4-3 | once
CASSPRLSYTF | TRBJ1-2 | TRBV30 | NA
CASSFSSGGEQYF | TRBJ2-7 | TRBV27 | few
CASSPQGIRGISYGYTF | TRBJ1-2 | TRBV18 | NA
CATSDPWNGYTF | TRBJ1-2 | TRBV24-1 | NA
CASSDGQAGSYQPQHF | TRBJ1-5 | TRBV2 | few
CASSFGTGSVYGYTF | TRBJ1-2 | TRBV5-6 | NA
CASSSSDPYEQYF | TRBJ2-7 | TRBV5-1 | once
CAWSTLQGWEGETQYF | TRBJ2-5 | TRBV30 | NA
CASSSRQGPPYNEQFF | TRBJ2-1 | TRBV5-1 | NA
CASSLARGLDVETQYF | TRBJ2-5 | TRBV7-7 | NA
CASSPIGRGTNEQFF | TRBJ2-1 | TRBV11-2 | NA
CASSIGGAGETQYF | TRBJ2-5 | TRBV19 | once
CASSDLAVWVDTQYF | TRBJ2-3 | TRBV2 | NA
CASSLGQGRGYTF | TRBJ1-2 | TRBV5-1 | NA
CASSLVAGDTEAFF | TRBJ1-1 | TRBV5-1 | NA